This T cell receptor beta chain was identified in a study of beta chain features in type 1 diabetes (dated by TCRdb to the late 2010s). For the study in its entirety: No differences in mean age, gender distribution, total cell number or subset yield were found between patients and healthy donors. Whereas all 30 or so donors provided naive and central memory subsets, regulatory and stem cell-like memory subsets were isolated from just 8 patients and about 8 healthy donors. In the study, TCRB repertoires of sorted circulating CD4+ T cell subsets from recently diagnosed type 1 diabetes patients were compared with those of matched healthy donors. A total of 85 million to 140 million sorted cells were examined across all samples, and the number of cells per subset was strongly correlated with RNA yield. Overall study results and their limits: Fewer insertions and more nucleotide deletions at VDJ recombination sites were observed in patients with type 1 diabetes, implying thymic rearrangement abnormalities. The naive, central memory and regulatory TCRB repertoires appeared to resemble one another more closely among patients than among healthy donors. Shorter templates might have been favored by PCR, but patient and control samples were amplified and corrected together, so both groups would have been affected equally by any skew. A moderate but significant shortening of TCRB CDR3 length was observed in type 1 diabetes patients in all four CD4+ subsets. Because the HLA sub-analyses included only small numbers of individuals, any influence of HLA type on TCRB rearrangement was left unresolved. Because cDNA was sequenced instead of genomic DNA, highly expressing activated cells could be over-represented, though the groups showed no difference in activation or CD3 levels.

This clone was seen a few times. Its antigen specificity is not known. The input lacks base qualities; no much larger clone sits a single base away. V is reduced by 4 bases and J by 2 bases, leaving a spacing of 5 bases between them. The CDR3 sequence holds 12 residues, the cysteine and phenylalanine included. Just the 36-base CDR3 DNA is kept, in frame starting at base 1. Based on the germline V gene, the CDR1 and CDR2 sequences are MDHEN and SYDVKM. The entire isolated RNA was reverse transcribed using the High Capacity cDNA Reverse Transcription Kit, and thus expressed TCRB transcripts were sequenced. Naive, central memory and regulatory T cell samples underwent deep immunoSEQ sequencing, averaging around 4 million total reads per sample. After sorted cells were lysed in RLT buffer, RNA was extracted with DNase-treated RNeasy Micro or Mini kits, with the choice depending on cell number. Each cell subset was processed on its own to prevent cross-contamination, while patient and healthy donor samples were processed together. TCRB sequences were amplified from cDNA with the immunoSEQ multiplex PCR, producing 87-bp fragments spanning the CDR3 region. Sequencing of the amplicons was performed on the Illumina HiSeq platform. For the original study's pipeline: Synthetic template baselines were used to correct PCR bias computationally, reads within Hamming distance 2 were collapsed together, and singletons that could not be merged were discarded. By aligning reads against IMGT, V, D and J genes, CDR3 length, and insertions or deletions at six rearrangement sites were assigned. Within each subset, clonotype counts were normalized to sorted cell number, and only after that were true diversity and Gini coefficients computed with the tcR R package. Repertoire sharing was quantified using the overlap coefficient calculated on TCRB nucleotide sequences. Out-of-frame TCRB sequences from naive cells were analyzed to stand in for the pre-selection repertoire. TCRdb limited this immuneACCESS table to in-frame rearrangements with V and J called. A share of clones is missing; checked studies link under half to unresolved V genes, and the rest is unexplained. V and J calls and clone size are copied from that table; D and trimming were computed from the DNA. This sample has hundreds of thousands of clones in its table, and over 12% of those were observed once. Of the sample, just under 0.04% is held by the ten largest clones.

Each donor gave one peripheral blood draw, averaging approximately 120 mL, which was collected into heparinised tubes. Naive, central memory, regulatory and stem cell-like memory CD4+ T cells were sorted on a BD FACSAria II using a panel including CD45RO, CCR7, CD25, CD127, CD95 and CD27. All sorted populations exceeded 95% purity. PBMCs were isolated immediately by Lymphoprep density gradient centrifugation and stained directly without culture. To minimize batch effects, samples were stained and sorted in pairs, one healthy donor with one patient per experiment. The sample was naive CD4+ T cells from blood. The label giving this sample's cell subset or site can be read as: true naive CD4+ T cells. Here the chain combines TRBV28 and TRBJ1-2; the D gene identity is not certain. The sequence was collected from a man between 18 and 29 years old with type 1 diabetes. The CDR3 region: CASSSNNYGYTF. Read as DNA, the sequence is TGTGCCAGCAGTTCCAACAACTATGGCTACACCTTC.